A single sample gave rise to the 26 T cell receptor beta chains below, sequenced in a study of T cell changes during pregnancy in multiple sclerosis. Here immunoSEQ multiplex PCR was the method, and the copy in TCRdb shows in-frame clones only, minus some. This table holds about 36,000 clones, 88% found once. The sample was CD4+ T cells from peripheral blood mononuclear cells, taken in the first trimester of pregnancy. Every receptor here comes from a female donor with multiple sclerosis, enrolled in a pregnancy study.

The genes are TRBV5-1 and TRBJ2-7, with D uncertain. Germline CDR1 SGHRS, CDR2 YFSETQ. This CDR3 has 15 residues. Trimming cost V 7 bases and J 2 bases, with 19 bases left between them. The CDR3: CASHYYDGSTYEQYF. CDR3 bases: TGCGCCAGCCACTACTATGACGGATCAACCTACGAGCAGTACTTC.

This chain uses TRBV18 with TRBJ1-2; D remains ambiguous. Germline loops: CDR1 KGHSH, CDR2 LQKENI. This CDR3 comprises 13 residues. With 1 base removed from V and 6 bases from J, the gap between germline ends came to 9 bases. The CDR3 DNA sequence: TGTGCCAGCTCACCACTACCTACAGATGGCTACACCTTC. Amino acid sequence: CASSPLPTDGYTF. Supplemented by reference TRBV18 and TRBJ1-2, the full variable domain reads NAGVMQNPRHLVRRRGQEARLRCSPMKGHSHVYWYRQLPEEGLKFMVYLQKENIIDESGMPKERFSAEFPKEGPSILRIQQVVRGDSAAYFCASSPLPTDGYTFGSGTRLTVV.

The chain carries TRBV6-6 and TRBJ1-3; weak D call: TRBD1 (6 bases). Trimming shortened V by 3 bases and J by 0 bases, and 12 bases separated the two germline ends. The CDR3 contains 16 residues. Germline V gene lookup returns CDR1 MNHNY and CDR2 SVGAGI (reference sequence). The CDR3 coding sequence is TGTGCCAGCAGTTATCCCAGGGGCCTCTCTGGAAACACCATATATTTT. This sequence encodes CASSYPRGLSGNTIYF.

This rearrangement joins TRBV6-5 to TRBJ1-1; D is ambiguous. The CDR3 is 14 residues long. The V gene's germline CDR1 is MNHEY and CDR2 SVGAGI. The V gene lost 2 bases and the J gene lost 3 bases, with 10 bases spanning the gap. CDR3 nucleotide sequence: TGTGCCAGCAGTTACGGAGGCACTGACACTGAAGCTTTCTTT. It yields the protein CASSYGGTDTEAFF.

This rearrangement joins TRBV4-2 to TRBJ2-2; 9 bases align to TRBD1. Trimming took 1 base from V and 3 from J; bases not matched to a gene: 3. The CDR3 length is 16 residues. Germline-derived CDR1 and CDR2 are LGHNA and YNFKEQ. This chain's CDR3 is CASSQGGQGHTGELFF. The CDR3 DNA reads as TGTGCCAGCAGCCAAGGGGGACAGGGTCACACCGGGGAGCTGTTTTTT.

This clone occurred a few times. The chain carries TRBV2 and TRBJ1-2, with 7 bases lining up with TRBD1. Germline loops: CDR1 SNHLY, CDR2 FYNNEI. The CDR3 covers 15 residues. J lost 5 bases, V lost 1 base, and 7 bases had no gene match. The CDR3, as DNA: TGTGCCAGCAGTGAAGGGGCAGGGGGAGGATATGGCTACACCTTC. Protein sequence: CASSEGAGGGYGYTF.

The chain carries TRBV14 and TRBJ2-7, with a tentative D call TRBD1 (6 bases). V lost 6 bases to trimming and J lost 1 base, with 16 bases between them. This CDR3 spans 15 amino acids. Germline V gene sequence: CDR1 SGHDN, CDR2 FVKESK. Here the CDR3 DNA reads TGTGCCAGCAGTCCAGACAGGCGACAATCCTACGAGCAGTACTTC. This encodes CASSPDRRQSYEQYF.

This clone has only one observation. This chain links TRBV9 with TRBJ1-2; 8 positions agree with TRBD1. This CDR3 is built from 14 residues. The germline gives CDR1 SGDLS, CDR2 YYNGEE. J gave up 5 bases and V 3 bases, and 6 bases lay outside the gene matches. The CDR3 DNA follows: TGTGCCAGCAGCGCCGGACAGGGCCCGTATGGCTACACCTTC. Protein product: CASSAGQGPYGYTF.

The rearrangement uses TRBV5-5 and TRBJ2-6; 7 bases match TRBD1. Germline V CDR1 and CDR2: SGHKS, YYEKEE (reference sequence). V lost 1 base, J lost 3 bases, and 1 base stayed unmatched. CDR3 length: 15 residues. CDR3 region: CASSLTGVGANVLTF. The CDR3 region has the DNA TGTGCCAGCAGCTTGACAGGGGTTGGGGCCAACGTCCTGACTTTC. The full variable domain, completed using reference TRBV5-5 and TRBJ2-6, is DAGVTQSPTHLIKTRGQQVTLRCSPISGHKSVSWYQQVLGQGPQFIFQYYEKEERGRGNFPDRFSARQFPNYSSELNVNALLLGDSALYLCASSLTGVGANVLTFGAGSRLTVL.

The chain carries TRBV9 and TRBJ2-1, with D hard to call. CDR1 is SGDLS, CDR2 YYNGEE, per germline. V gave up 0 bases and J gave up 7 bases, with 8 bases separating them. This CDR3 has 13 residues. The chain's CDR3 is CASSVALPNEQFF. The CDR3 region has the DNA TGTGCCAGCAGCGTAGCCCTACCTAATGAGCAGTTCTTC.

The V gene is TRBV5-8, the J gene TRBJ2-2; D not certain. The V gene lost 0 bases and the J gene lost 4 bases, with 7 bases spanning the gap. CDR1 and CDR2 from the germline V gene are SGHTS and YDEGEE. The CDR3 runs to 14 residues. The CDR3 region has the DNA TGTGCCAGCAGCTTGGGTCCTCTCACCGGGGAGCTGTTTTTT. This sequence encodes CASSLGPLTGELFF.

This clone was observed a single time. The chain employs TRBV29-1 and TRBJ2-7; a possible D gene is TRBD2 (5 bases). Looked up from germline, CDR1 is SQVTM and CDR2 is ANQGSEA. Trimming pared 4 bases from V and 3 bases from J, leaving 10 bases between. The CDR3 consists of 12 residues. The CDR3 loop is CSVAADYYEQYF. CDR3 nucleotides: TGCAGCGTTGCGGCAGACTACTACGAGCAGTACTTC.

The gene calls are TRBV28 and TRBJ2-1; 8 bases line up with TRBD2. The germline V gene has CDR1 MDHEN and CDR2 SYDVKM. J was trimmed by 9 bases and V by 2 bases; bases with no gene match: 3. The CDR3 has 13 residues. The CDR3 bases are TGTGCCAGCAGTTTAGCGGGAGGCAGTGAGCAGTTCTTC. This codes for CASSLAGGSEQFF.

The chain is built from TRBV28 and TRBJ2-3, with D hard to call. The V gene lost 7 bases and the J gene lost 2 bases, with 13 bases spanning the gap. CDR1 and CDR2 (germline): MDHEN, SYDVKM. The CDR3 sequence is 14 residues long. This CDR3 reads CASTSLLNTDTQYF. DNA for the CDR3: TGTGCCAGCACTTCACTCCTTAACACAGATACGCAGTATTTT.

J is TRBJ2-5 and V is TRBV5-1; 7 nucleotides match TRBD1. The ends lost 1 base at V and 5 bases at J; junction bases unmatched: 11. Per germline, CDR1 SGHRS and CDR2 YFSETQ. The CDR3 is made up of 16 amino acids. The CDR3: CASSLRATGVSETQYF. The CDR3, as DNA: TGCGCCAGCAGCTTGAGGGCCACAGGGGTTTCGGAGACCCAGTACTTC.

The DNA for the CDR3 is TGTGCCAGCAGCTCCGGGGGGTCGCTTGGGCAGGGTTTCTTT. As protein: CASSSGGSLGQGFF. The chain carries TRBV7-9 and TRBJ1-1; the D gene is possibly TRBD1 (5 bases). The CDR3 loop spans 14 amino acids. The germline V gene encodes CDR1 SEHNR and CDR2 FQNEAQ (reference sequence). Trimming cost V 4 bases and J 13 bases, with 22 bases left between them.

This chain connects TRBV5-1 to TRBJ1-1; a weak D match, TRBD1 (6 bases). Germline assignment: CDR1 SGHRS and CDR2 YFSETQ. Trimming took 5 bases from V and 0 from J, leaving 11 bases between them. CDR3 size: 14 residues. The CDR3 nucleotides are TGCGCCAGCAGTTGGGGACACATGAACACTGAAGCTTTCTTT. This encodes CASSWGHMNTEAFF.

The sample holds a few counts of this clone. This chain connects TRBV30 to TRBJ2-2, with 16 bases that match TRBD2. V lost 2 bases to trimming and J lost 7 bases; unmatched junction nucleotides: 13. Germline V gives CDR1 GTSNPN, CDR2 SVGIG (reference sequence). The CDR3 runs 19 residues. The CDR3: CAWSSYPGTSGRAHGELFF. The DNA for the CDR3 is TGTGCCTGGAGTTCCTACCCAGGGACTAGCGGGAGGGCCCACGGGGAGCTGTTTTTT.

Points on this clone: This specimen includes other DNA sequences encoding the same CDR3. CDR3 protein: CASSISGGQETQYF. DNA for the CDR3: TGTGCCAGTAGTATCAGCGGGGGACAAGAGACCCAGTACTTC. V usage is TRBV19 and J usage is TRBJ2-5, with 8 bases matching TRBD2. The CDR3 consists of 14 residues. Germline V gene lookup returns CDR1 LNHDA and CDR2 SQIVND (reference sequence). V was clipped by 3 bases and J by 2 bases; unmatched bases: 2.

This clone was picked up one time. The chain couples TRBV9 to TRBJ1-3, with D perhaps TRBD1 (6 bases). The CDR3 consists of 14 residues. The germline V and J ends were trimmed by 0 bases and 9 bases, with 13 bases remaining between them. Germline lookup yields CDR1 SGDLS and CDR2 YYNGEE. The CDR3 coding sequence is TGTGCCAGCAGCGTAGGGGAGGGACAATTCACCATATATTTT. Amino acids: CASSVGEGQFTIYF.

The chain links TRBV5-4 to TRBJ2-2; D remains unclear. The CDR3 has 16 amino acids. Germline CDR1 and CDR2: SGHNT and YYREEE (reference sequence). V gave up 1 base and J gave up 3 bases, with 13 bases separating them. The DNA of the CDR3 is TGTGCCAGCAGCTTGCGAGCCAGGCACGACACCGGGGAGCTGTTTTTT. It specifies CASSLRARHDTGELFF.

This chain connects TRBV5-1 to TRBJ2-5; D is uncertain. Trimming cost V 0 bases and J 11 bases, with 11 bases left between them. CDR3 length: 12 amino acids. The germline gives CDR1 SGHRS, CDR2 YFSETQ. The CDR3 DNA reads as TGCGCCAGCAGCTTGGTCCCGGGTGAGCAGTACTTC. It is translated as CASSLVPGEQYF.

This chain joins TRBV5-1 and TRBJ1-4; TRBD1 agrees at 8 bases. This CDR3 is built from 14 residues. V was pared by 2 bases and J by 8 bases, with 5 bases of the junction left unmatched. Looked up from germline, CDR1 is SGHRS and CDR2 is YFSETQ. CDR3 sequence: CASSLSGGQEKLFF. The CDR3 DNA sequence: TGCGCCAGCAGCTTATCAGGGGGCCAAGAAAAACTGTTTTTT.

The chain is built from TRBV28 and TRBJ2-1, with 12 bases lining up with TRBD2. After removal of 5 bases from V and 9 bases from J, the junction contained 8 bases not matched to a gene. CDR1 is MDHEN, CDR2 SYDVKM, per germline. CDR3 length: 15 amino acids. Written as DNA, the CDR3 is TGTGCCAGCAGTGGTCTAGCGGGAGGGCGTACTGAGCAGTTCTTC. The encoded protein is CASSGLAGGRTEQFF. The variable domain in full, with the rest retrieved from reference TRBV28 and TRBJ2-1, is DVKVTQSSRYLVKRTGEKVFLECVQDMDHENMFWYRQDPGLGLRLIYFSYDVKMKEKGDIPEGYSVSREKKERFSLILESASTNQTSMYLCASSGLAGGRTEQFFGPGTRLTVL.

This clone was seen a single time. The chain is built from TRBV7-9 and TRBJ2-5, with 8 bases aligning to TRBD2. V lost 0 bases to trimming and J lost 1 base; unmatched junction nucleotides: 10. Germline V gene data show CDR1 as SEHNR and CDR2 as FQNEAQ (reference sequence). The CDR3 runs 18 residues. The CDR3 nucleotides are TGTGCCAGCAGCTTAGCCCCGTTGGGGCGGGGGGCCCAAGAGACCCAGTACTTC. This gives the protein CASSLAPLGRGAQETQYF.

This chain links TRBV7-8 with TRBJ2-7, with D possibly TRBD2 on 5 matching bases. This CDR3 has 14 amino acids. The V gene lost 4 bases and the J gene lost 12 bases, with 22 bases spanning the gap. Germline-derived CDR1 and CDR2 are SGHVS and FQNEAQ. In DNA form, the CDR3 reads TGTGCCAGCAGCTCCCCTCGCCAGGTTCGGGATATGTACTTC. Translation gives CASSSPRQVRDMYF.